Reported below is one TCR beta chain. A few counts support this clone. No antigen is known for it. No base qualities exist here, and no much larger clone lies one base off it. The data were taken from a study of OX40 agonist ivuxolimab in advanced cancers. For context, the study as a whole: Ivuxolimab, which targeted the costimulatory receptor OX40 (CD134), was an agonistic, fully human IgG2 monoclonal antibody. Intravenous ivuxolimab was administered to patients every 2 weeks at six dose levels: 0.01, 0.1, 0.3, 1.5, 3 and 10 mg/kg. Of the roughly 54 dose-escalation patients, hepatocellular carcinoma was present in approximately 20, melanoma in around 15, renal cell carcinoma in 9 and head and neck cancer in 9. The dose-escalation cohort was roughly 83% male with a mean age of roughly 60 years, ranging from about 20 to 85. Patients were allowed to have had prior anti-PD-1, anti-PD-L1 or anti-CTLA-4 therapy, and roughly 40% of the dose-escalation patients had been treated with checkpoint inhibitors. Three dose-escalation patients achieved partial responses, one with hepatocellular carcinoma and two with cutaneous melanoma. The purpose of peripheral TCRbeta sequencing was to test whether ivuxolimab changed TCR sequence diversity and led to clonal T-cell expansion. The paper covers the monotherapy dose-escalation part of the phase I ivuxolimab trial, which included N ≈ 50 patients. The research as a whole found: Low levels of normalized T-cell clonal expansion were also seen in some patients who did not respond. At doses of 0.1 to 3.0 mg/kg, clonal expansion of both CD4+ and CD8+ blood T cells was observed from baseline to week 6. After ivuxolimab, more expanded clones were found on average in CD8+ T cells than in CD4+ T cells. In the 0.1-3.0 mg/kg groups, partial responders were among the patients with the lowest normalized peripheral clonal expansion, particularly in CD8+ T cells. The antigen specificity of the clonally expanded peripheral T cells was not determined.

For sequencing of the TCRbeta CDR3 region, genomic DNA was extracted from the sorted cells. TCRbeta CDR3 regions were sequenced using the immunoSEQ Assay. TCRdb stores this immuneACCESS table with in-frame sequences only. Part of the clones is absent; in the studies checked, under half of the shortfall reflects unresolved V genes, and no reason is known for the rest. This sample gives 76,000 or so clones in total; 86% of them show up just once. 0.7% to 0.9% of the sample goes to the ten largest clones. As encoded in the germline V gene, CDR1 is SGHTA while CDR2 is FQGNSA. Germline trimming: 5 bases from V, 0 bases from J; junction bases outside gene matches: 11. From the cysteine up to the phenylalanine, the CDR3 has a length of 19 residues. Only the CDR3 DNA stays, 57 bases, in frame from base 1. Patients with autoimmune disease history or receiving systemic immunosuppression were excluded from the trial. In every dose cohort, peripheral blood was drawn for TCR sequencing at baseline, cycle 4 day 1, and cycle 7 day 1. Samples were obtained from an open-label, multicenter, first-in-human phase I dose-escalation trial of ivuxolimab. Adults with locally advanced or metastatic melanoma, renal cell carcinoma, hepatocellular carcinoma or head and neck squamous cell carcinoma were enrolled in the trial. CD4+ and CD8+ T cells were sorted separately from peripheral blood before TCR sequencing.

The specimen was CD4+ or CD8+ T cells sorted from blood, collected in a trial of the OX40 agonist ivuxolimab. The sequence was collected from an adult with an advanced solid tumor such as melanoma, head and neck, liver or kidney cancer. The sequence joins TRBV7-2 to TRBJ2-6, with 9 junctional bases fitting TRBD1. The CDR3 region reads CASSPLRQGGTSGANVLTF. In nucleotide form, the sequence is TGTGCCAGCAGCCCCTTACGACAGGGGGGTACCTCTGGGGCCAACGTCCTGACTTTC. The CDR3 plus the reference TRBV7-2 and TRBJ2-6 genes for the other parts give the full variable domain: GAGVSQSPSNKVTEKGKDVELRCDPISGHTALYWYRQSLGQGLEFLIYFQGNSAPDKSGLPSDRFSAERTGGSVSTLTIQRTQQEDSAVYLCASSPLRQGGTSGANVLTFGAGSRLTVL.